The 24 T cell receptor beta chains in this list originate from one sample, sequenced in a study of T cells in Graves' hyperthyroidism and ophthalmopathy. The TCR beta CDR3 regions underwent amplification using RNA transcripts as the source. The HTBI set primed first-round TCR CDR3 RT-PCR. TCRdb reprocessed the multiplex PCR reads via MiXCR and lists one record per CDR3 protein. The sample lists approximately 620,000 distinct CDR3 sequences, around 13% occurring once. The sequencing input was blood. The receptors originated from a woman in her 30s with Graves' hyperthyroidism that later progressed to Graves' ophthalmopathy.

This clonotype came up many times. The chain employs TRBV20-1 and TRBJ2-2; the D gene is possibly TRBD1 (6 bases). Trimming left V 0 bases short and J 3 bases short, with 11 bases between. The CDR3 totals 15 residues. The germline V gene has CDR1 DFQATT and CDR2 SNEGSKA (reference sequence). The CDR3 protein is CSARDSGADTGELFF. The CDR3 region has the DNA TGCAGTGCTAGAGATTCAGGGGCGGACACCGGGGAGCTGTTTTTT.

Ten or more counts support this clonotype. The chain uses TRBV5-8 and TRBJ1-4; 7 bases map to TRBD1. The CDR3 sequence is 16 residues long. V was clipped by 5 bases and J by 0 bases; unmatched bases: 7. CDR1 SGHTS and CDR2 YDEGEE come from the germline V gene. The DNA for the CDR3 is TGTGCCAGCAGTTCCCGACAGGGTCCAACTAATGAAAAACTGTTTTTT. This codes for CASSSRQGPTNEKLFF.

This clonotype occurred a few times. J is TRBJ2-6 and V is TRBV24-1; no firm D call. Germline V gene data show CDR1 as KGHDR and CDR2 as SFDVKD. The CDR3 is 17 amino acids. Trimming cost V 4 bases and J 0 bases, with 12 bases left between them. CDR3 sequence: CATSEDVTVSGANVLTF. In nucleotides, the CDR3 is TGTGCCACCAGTGAGGACGTCACCGTCTCTGGGGCCAACGTCCTGACTTTC.

As regards this clonotype: A read error may be the cause here, since a much bigger clone is one base away. The chain uses TRBV29-1 and TRBJ2-1, with 8 bases that match TRBD1. The last part of the DNA fits TRBJ2-7 better; the J call may be wrong. Germline V lookup: CDR1 SQVTM, CDR2 ANQGSEA. The CDR3 consists of 16 residues. CDR3 sequence: CSVEGPRDRFDNEQYF. The CDR3 DNA is TGCAGCGTTGAAGGCCCCCGGGACAGGTTTGACAATGAGCAGTACTTC.

The chain recombines TRBV28 with TRBJ2-1; D unresolved. The CDR3 extends over 11 amino acids. V lost 5 bases, J lost 10 bases, and 9 bases lay in between. From germline, CDR1 is MDHEN and CDR2 SYDVKM. The CDR3 bases are TGTGCCAGCAGTCTCCACTTAGAGCAGTTCTTC. Amino acid sequence: CASSLHLEQFF.

This clonotype was picked up many times. V and J are TRBV29-1 and TRBJ2-5; TRBD1 is a possible D gene (6 bases). CDR3 length: 14 amino acids. V was shortened by 3 bases and J by 5 bases, with 16 bases between the two germline ends. Germline lookup yields CDR1 SQVTM and CDR2 ANQGSEA. The CDR3 sequence: CSVDIQGLRETQYF. CDR3 sequence (DNA): TGCAGCGTTGATATCCAGGGGCTCAGGGAGACCCAGTACTTC.

This clonotype was observed at least ten times. The chain is built from TRBV11-2 and TRBJ2-4; tentative D call: TRBD2 (5 bases). The CDR3 contains 15 residues. CDR1 and CDR2 from the germline V gene are SGHAT and FQNNGV. The V and J ends lost 2 bases and 12 bases respectively, with 20 bases between them. The CDR3 protein is CASSLRDSSGYNQYF. The CDR3 region has the DNA TGTGCCAGCAGCTTACGTGATTCGTCGGGGTACAATCAGTACTTC.

This clonotype was counted many times. The rearrangement uses TRBV28 and TRBJ2-6; D is possibly TRBD1 or TRBD2 (5 bases each). There are 14 residues in the CDR3. V shed 7 bases and J shed 2 bases, with 9 bases lying between them. Germline assignment: CDR1 MDHEN and CDR2 SYDVKM. CDR3 sequence reads: CASIRGAGANVLTF. CDR3 nucleotide sequence: TGTGCCAGCATTAGAGGGGCTGGGGCCAACGTCCTGACTTTC.

This clonotype has a count of ten or more. The CDR3 spells CAWSVQGASYNEQFF. In nucleotides, the CDR3 is TGTGCCTGGAGTGTCCAGGGGGCGAGCTACAATGAGCAGTTCTTC. The V gene is TRBV30, the J gene TRBJ2-1, with 8 bases matching TRBD1. Trimming took 0 bases from V and 3 from J; bases not matched to a gene: 4. The CDR3 extends over 15 amino acids. Germline V lookup: CDR1 GTSNPN, CDR2 SVGIG (reference sequence).

Many counts were recorded for this clonotype. The gene calls are TRBV29-1 and TRBJ2-5, with D hard to call. Germline V gene data show CDR1 as SQVTM and CDR2 as ANQGSEA. CDR3 length: 12 residues. V lost 2 bases to trimming and J lost 0 bases, with 4 bases between them. The CDR3 DNA reads TGCAGCGTTGAATTTTACCAAGAGACCCAGTACTTC. Translated, it gives CSVEFYQETQYF.

This clonotype was picked up a small number of times. The rearrangement links TRBV6-1 to TRBJ2-3, with a tentative D call TRBD2 (7 bases). The ends were cut back, 6 bases at V and 5 bases at J, with 12 bases in the middle. Looked up from germline, CDR1 is MNHNS and CDR2 is SASEGT. CDR3 length equals 13 residues. The CDR3 bases are TGTGCCAGCAGACCGGGGGGCGGAGATACGCAGTATTTT. It is translated as CASRPGGGDTQYF.

This chain joins TRBV9 and TRBJ2-1, with 12 bases lining up with TRBD2. Looked up from germline, CDR1 is SGDLS and CDR2 is YYNGEE. V was pared by 3 bases and J by 1 base, with 8 bases of the junction left unmatched. The CDR3 extends over 18 amino acids. CDR3 bases: TGTGCCAGCAGCGGTCGACTAGCGGGAGTGGAATCCTACAATGAGCAGTTCTTC. It encodes CASSGRLAGVESYNEQFF.

This clonotype appeared many times. The chain links TRBV2 to TRBJ1-1, with 9 nucleotides matching TRBD1. The V gene's germline CDR1 is SNHLY and CDR2 FYNNEI. V shed 4 bases and J 8 bases; nucleotides not matched to a gene: 17. The CDR3 extends over 17 amino acids. The CDR3 region is CASSGDRARPSRGEAFF. DNA of the CDR3: TGTGCCAGCAGTGGGGACAGGGCTAGGCCCTCCCGGGGGGAAGCTTTCTTT. Filled out from reference TRBV2 and TRBJ1-1, the complete variable domain reads EPEVTQTPSHQVTQMGQEVILRCVPISNHLYFYWYRQILGQKVEFLVSFYNNEISEKSEIFDDQFSVERPDGSNFTLKIRSTKLEDSAMYFCASSGDRARPSRGEAFFGQGTRLTVV.

This clonotype was recorded at least ten times. The chain links TRBV12-3 or TRBV12-4 to TRBJ2-1; TRBD2 aligns across 12 bases. This CDR3 spans 15 amino acids. V lost 6 bases and J lost 7; bases outside the gene matches: 7. CDR3 DNA: TGTGCCAGCAGCTCGACTAGCGGGAGCGGGAATGAGCAGTTCTTC. It specifies CASSSTSGSGNEQFF.

This clonotype was counted at least ten times. V and J are TRBV24-1 and TRBJ1-5; 7 positions match TRBD1. V shed 3 bases, J shed 6 bases, and the junction held 4 bases outside the gene matches. The CDR3 is made up of 14 amino acids. From germline, CDR1 is KGHDR and CDR2 SFDVKD. CDR3 sequence (DNA): TGTGCCACCAGTGATGGAACAGGGGTTCAGCCCCAGCATTTT. Amino acids: CATSDGTGVQPQHF.

The V call is TRBV11-2, the J call TRBJ2-7, with D tentatively TRBD2 (6 bases). The CDR3 is 15 amino acids. V dropped 4 bases and J dropped 0 bases, with 13 bases sitting between them. Germline V gene lookup returns CDR1 SGHAT and CDR2 FQNNGV. Here the CDR3 DNA reads TGTGCCAGCAGCTGGGGCGGGGCGAGCTCCTACGAGCAGTACTTC. This gives the protein CASSWGGASSYEQYF.

This clonotype was seen repeatedly, ten times or more. The CDR3 is CASSISGTDSNQPQHF. In nucleotides, the CDR3 is TGTGCCAGTAGTATATCCGGGACGGATAGCAATCAGCCCCAGCATTTT. The V call is TRBV19, the J call TRBJ1-5; possibly TRBD1 for D (5 bases). The germline gives CDR1 LNHDA, CDR2 SQIVND (reference sequence). This CDR3 is built from 16 residues. The ends were cut back, 2 bases at V and 0 bases at J, with 11 bases in the middle.

The chain couples TRBV20-1 to TRBJ1-3; no clear D gene. The CDR3 sequence is 13 residues long. From germline, CDR1 is DFQATT and CDR2 SNEGSKA (reference sequence). V lost 6 bases and J 0 bases, leaving 9 bases between the germline ends. Written as DNA, the CDR3 is TGCAGTGCCACCCGCGACTCTGGAAACACCATATATTTT. Amino acid sequence: CSATRDSGNTIYF.

This clonotype was counted many times. The rearrangement links TRBV6-1 to TRBJ1-5, with TRBD1 as a possible D gene (6 bases). This CDR3 has 15 amino acids. Germline-derived CDR1 and CDR2 are MNHNS and SASEGT. Trimming left V 5 bases short and J 1 base short, with 12 bases between. CDR3 sequence: CASSPGTISNQPQHF. For the CDR3, the DNA is TGTGCCAGCAGTCCCGGGACAATCAGCAATCAGCCCCAGCATTTT.

The rearrangement uses TRBV30 and TRBJ1-5; maybe TRBD1 (5 bases). Trimming removed 3 bases from V and 7 bases from J, with 13 bases in between. The V gene's germline CDR1 is GTSNPN and CDR2 SVGIG (reference sequence). CDR3 length equals 13 residues. This CDR3 reads CAWRGGRGQPQHF. The CDR3 DNA sequence: TGTGCCTGGAGGGGGGGGAGGGGCCAGCCCCAGCATTTT.

This clonotype was detected ten times or more. V and J are TRBV3-2 and TRBJ2-5; the table's D call, TRBD1, has no DNA check behind it. TRBV3-2 is recorded as a pseudogene. This CDR3 has 14 residues. The CDR3 loop is CASSHRQGGETQYF. The DNA of the CDR3 is TGTGCCAGCAGCCACCGACAGGGCGGGGAGACCCAGTACTTC.

This clonotype was recorded at least ten times. V gene TRBV14 combines with J gene TRBJ1-2; D is uncertain. CDR3 length: 15 residues. CDR1 and CDR2 from the germline V gene are SGHDN and FVKESK. The ends were cut back, 0 bases at V and 4 bases at J, with 12 bases in the middle. The DNA for the CDR3 is TGTGCCAGCAGCCAAGATCTCGCCCCGACCTATGGCTACACCTTC. Translation: CASSQDLAPTYGYTF.

This clonotype was seen repeatedly, ten times or more. This sequence joins TRBV6-1 and TRBJ2-3; tentatively, D is TRBD2 (5 bases). The CDR3 length is 15 residues. Germline V gives CDR1 MNHNS, CDR2 SASEGT. V was trimmed by 5 bases and J by 2 bases, leaving 14 bases between them. The CDR3 DNA follows: TGTGCCAGCAGTCTTAACTTTCTAGCCACAGATACGCAGTATTTT. It translates to CASSLNFLATDTQYF.

This clonotype has a count of ten or more. This chain uses TRBV6-1 with TRBJ2-3; 7 bases are shared with TRBD2. CDR3 length: 14 amino acids. In germline, CDR1 is MNHNS, CDR2 SASEGT. Germline trimming cut 5 bases from V and 5 bases from J; bases unmatched to any gene: 7. Written as DNA, the CDR3 is TGTGCCAGCAGTTCATCACTAGCGCTAGATACGCAGTATTTT. This sequence encodes CASSSSLALDTQYF.